Detailed here is one T cell receptor beta chain. Its specificity is not known. Second-dose timings of about 4 or about 12 weeks were pooled. The entry originates in a study of T cell responses to AZD1222 COVID-19 vaccine. The germline V gene has CDR1 KGHSH and CDR2 LQKENI. This CDR3 has 16 amino acids. V lost 1 base and J lost 3; bases outside the gene matches: 4. TCRdb's copy holds only in-frame clones and misses some; the assay was immunoSEQ multiplex PCR. The sample lists around 83,000 clones; 75% to 95% were seen once. Study-level results: Seropositive at baseline were only a handful of AZD1222 recipients.

This chain joins TRBV18 and TRBJ2-1; 9 nucleotides align to TRBD2. The receptor was isolated from an adult who received the AZD1222 COVID-19 vaccine. The starting material was peripheral blood, obtained 28 days after the second AZD1222 dose. The CDR3 region has the DNA TGTGCCAGCTCACCACGCGGGAGGGGCCTCTACAATGAGCAGTTCTTC. Translating it yields CASSPRGRGLYNEQFF.